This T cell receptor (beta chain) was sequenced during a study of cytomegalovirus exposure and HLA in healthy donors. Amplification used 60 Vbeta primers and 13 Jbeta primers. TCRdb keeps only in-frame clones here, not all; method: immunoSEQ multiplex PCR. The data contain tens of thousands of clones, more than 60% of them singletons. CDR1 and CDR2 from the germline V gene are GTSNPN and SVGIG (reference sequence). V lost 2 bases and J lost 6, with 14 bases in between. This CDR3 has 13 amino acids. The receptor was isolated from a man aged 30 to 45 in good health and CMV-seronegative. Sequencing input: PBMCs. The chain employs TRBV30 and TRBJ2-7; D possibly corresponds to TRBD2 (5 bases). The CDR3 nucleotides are TGTGCCTGGAGTCCCTGGACTGACCCCGAGCAGTACTTC. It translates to CAWSPWTDPEQYF.